This T cell receptor beta chain was retrieved from a study of blood T cell repertoires in COVID-19 (dated by TCRdb to 2018 to 2020). Regarding the research as a whole: Samples covering the acute and convalescent phases of COVID-19 were provided by collaborators in the United States, Italy and Spain. The prospective study material was composed of cDNA or gDNA derived from T cells, B-cell-depleted T cells, or PBMCs. Deeply sampled blood TCRbeta repertoires from subjects exposed to, actively infected with, or recovered from COVID-19 were included in the dataset. A freely available public database, intended as a resource for researchers studying the immune response to SARS-CoV-2, is where the repertoires were released. The samples were drawn from two sources: the first 160 participants of the ongoing ImmuneRACE study, and 950 to 1,500 subjects contributed by 6 global collaborators. Nearly every sample came with metadata listing a de-identified subject ID, COVID-19 status, age in years and sex. Where available, HLA class I and class II types were obtained from metadata supplied by the sample provider rather than from assay-based typing. Results and caveats for the whole study, not just this receptor: The amount of clinical and demographic metadata varied by source and participant and was provided uncurated.

On this clone itself: No cognate antigen has been identified for it. One base away there is no much larger clone; base qualities are not given.

TCRbeta CDR3 regions were amplified from genomic DNA using the immunoSEQ Assay, a bias-controlled multiplex PCR. In the source study's methods: The number of nucleated cells in each sample was estimated by amplification of reference gene primers within the assay. To quantify the absolute abundance of each unique TCRbeta CDR3 rearrangement, sequence reads were collapsed and filtered. For each sample, productive Simpson clonality was calculated by taking the square root of Simpson's diversity index across productive rearrangements. TCRdb holds this immuneACCESS table with in-frame rearrangements only. Some clones are missing; in checked studies, unresolved V genes explain under half, and the rest has no known cause. The V and J calls and clone size were taken over from that table, and D and trimming were inferred from the DNA. The table for this sample lists about 160,000 clones; approximately 87% of them were counted only once. Roughly 4.5% of the sample rests with the top ten.

In the prospective study, participants were about 18 to 95 years old, resided in fewer than 25 geographic areas of the United States, and were enrolled through a virtual design. In the prospective study, participants were assigned to cohorts based on the clinical history participants reported in a screening survey and a study questionnaire. For ImmuneRACE Cohort 3, a participant was defined as recovered based on two consecutive negative NP/OP PCR tests, clearance by a healthcare professional, or resolution of symptoms. In the prospective study, mobile phlebotomists collected whole blood, serum and a nasopharyngeal or oropharyngeal swab from each participant. Participants in the prospective study had the option to provide additional blood draws and questionnaires over a roughly two-month period. Prospective study blood samples were shipped either frozen or at room temperature before DNA extraction.

The sequence came from a woman between 50 and 59 years old who had recovered from COVID-19. Sequenced input: PBMCs or T cells enriched from blood (not recorded which).

The nucleotides are TGTGCCAGCAGCCAACAGGGGGCCGACGAGCAGTACGTC. This gives the protein CASSQQGADEQYV. The rearrangement combines TRBV3-1 (or the pseudogene TRBV3-2) with TRBJ2-7, with 8 bases matching TRBD1. After removal of 2 bases from V and 5 bases from J, the junction retains 2 bases not matched to a gene. The germline V gene (reference sequence) supplies CDR1 LGHDT and CDR2 YNNKEL. Taken from cysteine to valine, the CDR3 has 13 residues. Just the 39-base CDR3 DNA is kept, in frame starting at base 1.